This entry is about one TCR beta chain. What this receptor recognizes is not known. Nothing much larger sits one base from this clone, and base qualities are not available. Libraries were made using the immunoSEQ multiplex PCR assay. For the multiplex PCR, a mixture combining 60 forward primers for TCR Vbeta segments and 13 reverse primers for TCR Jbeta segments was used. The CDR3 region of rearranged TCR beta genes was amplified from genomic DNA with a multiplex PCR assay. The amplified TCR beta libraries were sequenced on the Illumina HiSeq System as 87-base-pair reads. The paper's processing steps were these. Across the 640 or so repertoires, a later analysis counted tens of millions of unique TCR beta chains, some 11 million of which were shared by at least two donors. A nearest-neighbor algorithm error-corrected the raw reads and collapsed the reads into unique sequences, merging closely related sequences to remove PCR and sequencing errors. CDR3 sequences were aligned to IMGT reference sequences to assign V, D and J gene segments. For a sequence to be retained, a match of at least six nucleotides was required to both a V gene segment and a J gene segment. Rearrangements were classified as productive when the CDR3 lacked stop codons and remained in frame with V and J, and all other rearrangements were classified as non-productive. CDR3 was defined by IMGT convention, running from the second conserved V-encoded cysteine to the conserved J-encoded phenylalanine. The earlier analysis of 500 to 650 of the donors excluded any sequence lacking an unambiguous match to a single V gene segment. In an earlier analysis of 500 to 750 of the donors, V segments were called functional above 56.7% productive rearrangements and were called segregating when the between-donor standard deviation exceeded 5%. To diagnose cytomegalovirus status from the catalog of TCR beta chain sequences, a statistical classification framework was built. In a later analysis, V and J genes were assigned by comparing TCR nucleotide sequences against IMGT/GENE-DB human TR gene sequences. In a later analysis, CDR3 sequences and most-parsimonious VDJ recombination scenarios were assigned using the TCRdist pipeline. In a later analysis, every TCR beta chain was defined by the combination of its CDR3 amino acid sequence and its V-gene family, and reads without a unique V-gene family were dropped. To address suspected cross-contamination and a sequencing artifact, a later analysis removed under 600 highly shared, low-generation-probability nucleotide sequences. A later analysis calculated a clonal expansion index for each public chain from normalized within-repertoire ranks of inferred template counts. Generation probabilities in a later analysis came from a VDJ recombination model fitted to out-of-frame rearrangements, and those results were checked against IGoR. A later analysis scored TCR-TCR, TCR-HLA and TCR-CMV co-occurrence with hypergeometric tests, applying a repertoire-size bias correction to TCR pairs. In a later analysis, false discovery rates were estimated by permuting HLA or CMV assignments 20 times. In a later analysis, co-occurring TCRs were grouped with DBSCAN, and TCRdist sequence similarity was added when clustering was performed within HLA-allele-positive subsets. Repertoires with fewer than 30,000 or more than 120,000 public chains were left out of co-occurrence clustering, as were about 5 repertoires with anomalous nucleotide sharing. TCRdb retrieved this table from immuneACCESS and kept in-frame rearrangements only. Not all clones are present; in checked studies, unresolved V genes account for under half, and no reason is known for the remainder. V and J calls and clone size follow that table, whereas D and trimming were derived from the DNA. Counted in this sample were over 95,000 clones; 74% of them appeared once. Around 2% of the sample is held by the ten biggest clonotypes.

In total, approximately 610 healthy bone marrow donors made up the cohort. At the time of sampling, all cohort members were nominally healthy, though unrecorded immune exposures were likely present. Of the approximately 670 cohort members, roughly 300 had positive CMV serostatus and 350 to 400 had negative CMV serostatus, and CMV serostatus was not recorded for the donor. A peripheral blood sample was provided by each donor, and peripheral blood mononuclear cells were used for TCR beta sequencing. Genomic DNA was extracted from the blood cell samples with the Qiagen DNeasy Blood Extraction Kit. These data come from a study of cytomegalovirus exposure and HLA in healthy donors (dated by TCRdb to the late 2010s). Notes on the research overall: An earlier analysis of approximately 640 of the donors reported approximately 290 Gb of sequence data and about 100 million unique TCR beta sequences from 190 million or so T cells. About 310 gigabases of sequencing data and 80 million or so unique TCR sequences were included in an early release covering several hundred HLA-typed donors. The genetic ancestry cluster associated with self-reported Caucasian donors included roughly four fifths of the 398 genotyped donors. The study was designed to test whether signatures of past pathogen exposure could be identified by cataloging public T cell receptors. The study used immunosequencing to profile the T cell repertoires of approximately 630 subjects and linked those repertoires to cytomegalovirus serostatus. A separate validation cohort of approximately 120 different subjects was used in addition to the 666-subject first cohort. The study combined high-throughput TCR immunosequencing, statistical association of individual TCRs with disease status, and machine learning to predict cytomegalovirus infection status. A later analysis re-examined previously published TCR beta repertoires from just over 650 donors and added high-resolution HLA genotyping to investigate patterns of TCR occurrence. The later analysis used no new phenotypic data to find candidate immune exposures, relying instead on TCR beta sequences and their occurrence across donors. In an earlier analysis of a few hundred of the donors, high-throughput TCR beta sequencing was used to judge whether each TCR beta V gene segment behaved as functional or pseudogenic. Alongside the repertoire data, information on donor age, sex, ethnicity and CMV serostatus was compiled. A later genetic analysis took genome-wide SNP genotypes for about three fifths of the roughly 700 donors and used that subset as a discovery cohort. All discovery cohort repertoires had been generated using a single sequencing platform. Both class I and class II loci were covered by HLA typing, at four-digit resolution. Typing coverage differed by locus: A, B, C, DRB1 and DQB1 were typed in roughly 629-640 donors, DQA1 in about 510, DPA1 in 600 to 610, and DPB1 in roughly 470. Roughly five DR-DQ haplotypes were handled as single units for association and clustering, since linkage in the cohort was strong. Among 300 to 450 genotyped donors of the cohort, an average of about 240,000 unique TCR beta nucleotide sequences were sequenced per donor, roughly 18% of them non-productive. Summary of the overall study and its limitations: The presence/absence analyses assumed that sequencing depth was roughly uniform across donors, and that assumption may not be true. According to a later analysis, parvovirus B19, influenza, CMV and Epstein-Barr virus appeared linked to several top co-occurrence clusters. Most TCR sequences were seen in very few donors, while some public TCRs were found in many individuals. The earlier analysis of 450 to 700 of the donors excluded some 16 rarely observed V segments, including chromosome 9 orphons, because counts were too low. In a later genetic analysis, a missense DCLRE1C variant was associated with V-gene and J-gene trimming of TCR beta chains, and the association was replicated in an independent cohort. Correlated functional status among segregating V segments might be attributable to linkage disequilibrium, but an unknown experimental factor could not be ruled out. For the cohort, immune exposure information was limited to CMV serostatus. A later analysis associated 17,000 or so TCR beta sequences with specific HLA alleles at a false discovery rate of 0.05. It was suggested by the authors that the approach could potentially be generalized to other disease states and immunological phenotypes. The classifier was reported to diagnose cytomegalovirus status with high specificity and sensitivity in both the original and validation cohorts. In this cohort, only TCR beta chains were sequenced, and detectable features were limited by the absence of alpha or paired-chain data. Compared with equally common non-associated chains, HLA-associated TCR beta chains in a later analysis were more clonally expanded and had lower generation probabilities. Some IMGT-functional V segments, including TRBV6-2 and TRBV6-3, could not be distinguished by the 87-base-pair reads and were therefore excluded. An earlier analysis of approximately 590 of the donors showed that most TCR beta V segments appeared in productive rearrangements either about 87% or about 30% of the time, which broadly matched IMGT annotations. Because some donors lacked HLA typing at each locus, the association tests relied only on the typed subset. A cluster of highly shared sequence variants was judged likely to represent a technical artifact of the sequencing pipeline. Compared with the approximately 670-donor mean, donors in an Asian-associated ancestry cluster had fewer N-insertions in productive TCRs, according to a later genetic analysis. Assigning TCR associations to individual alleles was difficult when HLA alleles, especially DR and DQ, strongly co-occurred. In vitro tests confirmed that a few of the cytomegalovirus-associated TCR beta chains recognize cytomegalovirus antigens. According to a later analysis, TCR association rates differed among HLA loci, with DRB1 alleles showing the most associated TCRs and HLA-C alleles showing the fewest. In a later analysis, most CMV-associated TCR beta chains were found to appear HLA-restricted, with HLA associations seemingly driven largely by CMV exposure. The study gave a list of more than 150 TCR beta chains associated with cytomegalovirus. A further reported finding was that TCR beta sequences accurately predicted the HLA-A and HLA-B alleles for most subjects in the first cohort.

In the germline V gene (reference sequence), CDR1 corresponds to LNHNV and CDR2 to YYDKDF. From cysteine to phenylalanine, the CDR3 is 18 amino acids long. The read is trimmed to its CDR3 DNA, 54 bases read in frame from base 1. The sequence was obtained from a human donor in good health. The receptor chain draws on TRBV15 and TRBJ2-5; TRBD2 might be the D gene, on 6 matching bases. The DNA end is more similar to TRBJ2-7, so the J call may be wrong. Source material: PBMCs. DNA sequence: TGTGCCACCAGCAGAGATTTGTGGACCCAGGAGGGGACCTACGAGCAGTACTTC. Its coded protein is CATSRDLWTQEGTYEQYF.